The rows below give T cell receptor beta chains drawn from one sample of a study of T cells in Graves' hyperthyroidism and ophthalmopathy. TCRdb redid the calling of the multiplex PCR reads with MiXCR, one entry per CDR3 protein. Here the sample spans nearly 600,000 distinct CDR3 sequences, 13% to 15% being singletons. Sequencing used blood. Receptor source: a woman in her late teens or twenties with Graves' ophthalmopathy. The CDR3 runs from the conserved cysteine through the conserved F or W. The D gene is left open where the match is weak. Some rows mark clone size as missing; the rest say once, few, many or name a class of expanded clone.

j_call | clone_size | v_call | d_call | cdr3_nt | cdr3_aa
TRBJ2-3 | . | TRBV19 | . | TGTGCCAGTAGTCGACCTCCCACTAGGACAGATACGCAGTATTTT | CASSRPPTRTDTQYF
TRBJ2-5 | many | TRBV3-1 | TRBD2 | TGTGCCAGCAGCCAAGAGTTTGGCGGGAGGACAGAGACCCAGTACTTC | CASSQEFGGRTETQYF
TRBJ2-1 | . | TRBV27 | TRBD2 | TGTGCCAGCAGTTTATCTGGGACTAGCGGGAGTTGGAATGAGCAGTTCTTC | CASSLSGTSGSWNEQFF
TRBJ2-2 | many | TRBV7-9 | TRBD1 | TGTGCCAGCAGGCGGGGACAGGGCGTGCCCACAACCGGGGAGCTGTTTTTT | CASRRGQGVPTTGELFF
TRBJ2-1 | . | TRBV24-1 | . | TGTGCCACCAGTGATCCCGGGACACCTAGCAATGAGCAGTTCTTC | CATSDPGTPSNEQFF
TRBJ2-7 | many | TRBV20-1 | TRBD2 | TGCAGTGCTAGTCACGGGACTAGCGGGAGGCGGGAGCAGTACTTC | CSASHGTSGRREQYF
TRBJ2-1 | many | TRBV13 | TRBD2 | TGTGCCAGCAGCTGGGGACTAGCCGACTACAATGAGCAGTTCTTC | CASSWGLADYNEQFF
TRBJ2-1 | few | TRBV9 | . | TGTGCCAGCAGCGTGGGACTTAAGGGGAATGAGCAGTTCTTC | CASSVGLKGNEQFF
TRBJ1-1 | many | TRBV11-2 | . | TGTGCCAGCAGCTTAGATCCGGGGGAAGACACTGAAGCTTTCTTT | CASSLDPGEDTEAFF
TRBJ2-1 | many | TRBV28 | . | TGTGCCAGCAGTTTTGGGACCTCCAGCTCCTACAATGAGCAGTTCTTC | CASSFGTSSSYNEQFF
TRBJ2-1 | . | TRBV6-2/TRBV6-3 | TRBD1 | TGTGCCAGCAGTTACCGGGACAGGGGGGGTTACAATGAGCAGTTCTTC | CASSYRDRGGYNEQFF
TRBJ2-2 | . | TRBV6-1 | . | TGTGCCAGCAGTGGACCGGGACAGAACACCGGGGAGCTGTTTTTT | CASSGPGQNTGELFF
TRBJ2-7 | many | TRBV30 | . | TGTGCCTGGAGTGTAGGAGGGACAGCTTCCTACGAGCAGTACTTC | CAWSVGGTASYEQYF
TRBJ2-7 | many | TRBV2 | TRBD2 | TGTGCCAGCAGTGAAGCCCCGACTAGCATCTACGAGCAGTACTTC | CASSEAPTSIYEQYF
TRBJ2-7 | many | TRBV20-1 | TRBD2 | TGCAGTGCTAGACTTCGGGGGGCCTACGAGCAGTACTTC | CSARLRGAYEQYF
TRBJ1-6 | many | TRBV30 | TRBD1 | TGTGCCTGGACCGAAACAGGGGATACCCTCCACTTT | CAWTETGDTLHF
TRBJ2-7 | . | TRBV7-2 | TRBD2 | TGTGCCAGCGGCCCTCCTCTCCGGGGGGGGGACGAGCAGTACTTC | CASGPPLRGGDEQYF
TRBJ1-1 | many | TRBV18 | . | TGTGCCAGCTCACCAGAATCGAACACTGAAGCTTTCTTT | CASSPESNTEAFF
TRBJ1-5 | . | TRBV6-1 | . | TGTGCCAGCAGTGAAAAGGGCCAGATTTATAGCAATCAGCCCCAGCATTTT | CASSEKGQIYSNQPQHF
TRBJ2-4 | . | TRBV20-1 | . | TGCAGTGCTGGGGGGCAAAACAAAAACATTCAGTACTTC | CSAGGQNKNIQYF
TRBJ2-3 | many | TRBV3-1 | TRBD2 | TGTGCCAGCAGCCTGGGGACTAGCGGGTACACAGATACGCAGTATTTT | CASSLGTSGYTDTQYF